The 10 T cell receptor beta chains listed next were all sequenced from one sample in a study of T-cell reconstitution after alpha-beta-depleted transplantation in children (dated by TCRdb to the mid-2010s). Library preparation was by PCR. Sequenced using an Illumina HiSeq 2500. TCR libraries were prepared with molecular barcoding, using unique molecular identifiers to normalize TCRbeta repertoire quantification. Through fastp at Q25 and MiXCR, TCRdb rebuilt clones from the public reads, retaining in-frame beta chains. Rows are combined by CDR3 protein, so each entry shows the most common genes and DNA. The sample profile shows a few hundred thousand distinct CDR3 sequences; 10% to 15% of them were found once. The ten largest clones represent approximately 2% of the sample. The sample's treatment or condition, from its label and the paper: allogeneic hematopoietic cell transplantation with graft depleted of TCRalphabeta T cells and CD19 B cells.

The specimen comprised PBMCs, mostly from graft donor cells, sampled 360 days after TCRalphabeta/CD19-depleted stem cell transplant. The receptors shown here come from a male patient aged 5 to 17 who had a stem cell transplant for acute myeloid leukemia, so the T cells may come from the graft donor.

This clonotype has a count of ten or more. The chain recombines TRBV6-5 with TRBJ2-1, with D possibly TRBD2 on 6 matching bases. Germline V gene lookup returns CDR1 MNHEY and CDR2 SVGAGI. Between the trimmed V and J ends, which lost 2 bases and 2 bases, there was a span of 19 bases. The CDR3 spans 18 residues. CDR3 DNA sequence: TGTGCCAGCAGTTACGCCCTCAACCCGGGACTGCCCTACAATGAGCAGTTCTTC. It translates to CASSYALNPGLPYNEQFF.

This clonotype was counted between two and nine times. V gene TRBV18 combines with J gene TRBJ2-7; TRBD2 agrees at 14 bases. The CDR3 has 18 residues. CDR1 KGHSH and CDR2 LQKENI come from the germline V gene. Trimming removed 4 bases from V and 2 bases from J; junction bases left unmatched: 10. The CDR3 region is CASSQPGLAGAPTYEQYF. CDR3 in DNA: TGTGCCAGCTCACAACCGGGACTAGCGGGAGCCCCTACCTACGAGCAGTACTTC.

This clonotype was counted only a few times. The chain is built from TRBV5-6 and TRBJ2-5; D assignment may be TRBD1 or TRBD2 (5 bases each). Trimming shortened V by 1 base and J by 1 base, and 17 bases separated the two germline ends. The CDR3 is 17 residues long. Germline loops: CDR1 SGHDT, CDR2 YYEEEE. CDR3: CASSLRRTRPAQETQYF. CDR3 in DNA: TGTGCCAGCAGCTTGAGGAGGACACGGCCCGCCCAAGAGACCCAGTACTTC.

This clonotype was seen a few times. This CDR3 reads CATSRDQDTQYF. In DNA form, the CDR3 reads TGTGCCACCAGCAGAGATCAAGATACGCAGTATTTT. V usage is TRBV15 and J usage is TRBJ2-3; D is uncertain. CDR1 is LNHNV and CDR2 is YYDKDF in the germline V gene (reference sequence). The CDR3 loop spans 12 amino acids. The germline V and J ends were trimmed by 0 bases and 5 bases, with 3 bases remaining between them.

The genes are TRBV4-2 and TRBJ2-5; 8 nucleotides agree with TRBD2. This CDR3 has 12 amino acids. Looked up from germline, CDR1 is LGHNA and CDR2 is YNFKEQ. The J segment lost 5 bases and the V segment lost 11 bases, leaving 7 bases of the junction unmatched. The CDR3 DNA reads as TGTGCCCCAGGGACTAGTCGCGAGACCCAGTACTTC. This sequence encodes CAPGTSRETQYF.

This clonotype was seen a few times. The V gene is TRBV15, the J gene TRBJ1-5; TRBD1 might be the D (6 bases). Trimming pared 2 bases from V and 7 bases from J, leaving 15 bases between. Germline CDR1 is LNHNV and CDR2 is YYDKDF (reference sequence). This CDR3 spans 15 amino acids. DNA of the CDR3: TGTGCCACCAGCAGATACAGGGTCCTCGGGCAGCCCCAGCATTTT. Encoded protein: CATSRYRVLGQPQHF.

This clonotype has a handful of counts. The chain couples TRBV20-1 to TRBJ2-5, with 7 bases matching TRBD1. Germline V CDR1 and CDR2: DFQATT, SNEGSKA (reference sequence). CDR3 length: 14 amino acids. V trimming: 5 bases; J trimming: 2 bases; junction bases outside the gene matches: 8. CDR3 DNA: TGCAGTGCTTTTCCCGGGACAGCTCAAGAGACCCAGTACTTC. Translated, it gives CSAFPGTAQETQYF.

This sequence joins TRBV11-2 and TRBJ2-7; TRBD2 matches at 8 bases. The CDR3 runs to 21 residues. The V segment lost 1 base and the J segment 4 bases; nucleotides outside the gene matches: 24. In germline, CDR1 is SGHAT, CDR2 FQNNGV. CDR3 sequence: CASSLGLFGRAPRRRDYEQYF. For the CDR3, the DNA is TGTGCCAGCAGCTTAGGGTTGTTCGGGAGGGCCCCCAGGCGTCGTGATTACGAGCAGTACTTC.

The CDR3 loop reads CASRRTSGLDEQYF. Written as DNA, the CDR3 is TGTGCCAGTAGGAGGACTAGCGGACTGGACGAGCAGTACTTC. The chain links TRBV19 to TRBJ2-7, with 10 nucleotides matching TRBD2. The trim removed 6 bases at V and 5 bases at J, leaving 7 bases unmatched. Per germline, CDR1 LNHDA and CDR2 SQIVND (reference sequence). The CDR3 extends over 14 amino acids.

J is TRBJ2-1 and V is TRBV5-1; a possible D gene is TRBD1 (5 bases). The germline V gene encodes CDR1 SGHRS and CDR2 YFSETQ. V lost 3 bases to trimming and J lost 1 base, with 17 bases between them. The CDR3 extends over 17 amino acids. Here the CDR3 reads CASSSRQIPLSYNEQFF. As DNA, the CDR3 is TGCGCCAGCAGCTCCCGACAGATACCCTTATCCTACAATGAGCAGTTCTTC.